The 22 T cell receptor beta chains below all came from one sample that was sequenced in a study of blood T cell repertoires in COVID-19. This table comes from immunoSEQ multiplex PCR, and its TCRdb copy is limited to in-frame clones, with some not included. The sample has about 66,000 clones, just under 90% seen once. Sequenced sample: peripheral blood. The origin of the receptors is a man in his 60s with acute or convalescent COVID-19.

The V gene is TRBV24-1, the J gene TRBJ1-6; D gene uncertain. Germline V lookup: CDR1 KGHDR, CDR2 SFDVKD. V was pared by 5 bases and J by 8 bases, with 9 bases between. The CDR3 sequence is 13 residues long. CDR3 sequence: CATSARGDSPLHF. Written as DNA, the CDR3 is TGTGCCACCAGTGCGCGGGGTGATTCACCCCTCCACTTT.

This clone was found once. The chain recombines TRBV4-1 with TRBJ1-1, with D possibly TRBD1 on 6 matching bases. The CDR3 runs 15 residues. V shed 5 bases and J shed 6 bases, with 19 bases lying between them. Germline values: CDR1 MGHRA, CDR2 YSYEKL. CDR3 residues: CASSSRYQGKAEAFF. CDR3 DNA sequence: TGCGCCAGCAGCTCGAGATATCAGGGGAAGGCTGAAGCTTTCTTT.

The chain employs TRBV5-1 and TRBJ1-1, with no clear D. The CDR3 spans 14 residues. V lost 4 bases and J 5 bases, leaving 15 bases between the germline ends. The germline CDR1 and CDR2 sequences are SGHRS and YFSETQ. The DNA for the CDR3 is TGCGCCAGCAGCGTCCGGGTTACTGGGACTGAAGCTTTCTTT. Its translation is CASSVRVTGTEAFF.

The chain is built from TRBV19 and TRBJ2-2; 9 bases align to TRBD2. CDR1 is LNHDA and CDR2 is SQIVND in the germline V gene (reference sequence). V shed 7 bases and J 4 bases; nucleotides not matched to a gene: 13. There are 17 residues in the CDR3. The CDR3 loop reads CASNRGGGRGSTGELFF. In DNA form, the CDR3 reads TGTGCCAGTAACCGCGGGGGGGGCCGTGGTAGCACCGGGGAGCTGTTTTTT.

CDR3 amino acids: CASSVSLGGKAFF. The CDR3 DNA reads as TGTGCCAGCAGCGTCAGCCTCGGGGGTAAAGCTTTCTTT. The chain carries TRBV9 and TRBJ1-1; a possible D gene is TRBD1 (5 bases). Germline CDR1 reads SGDLS; CDR2 reads YYNGEE. Trimming removed 2 bases from V and 9 bases from J, with 14 bases in between. The CDR3 consists of 13 residues. Full variable domain (outside the CDR3, taken from reference TRBV9 and TRBJ1-1): DSGVTQTPKHLITATGQRVTLRCSPRSGDLSVYWYQQSLDQGLQFLIQYYNGEERAKGNILERFSAQQFPDLHSELNLSSLELGDSALYFCASSVSLGGKAFFGQGTRLTVV.

This clone came up a few times. J is TRBJ1-3 and V is TRBV5-1; tentatively, D is TRBD1 (6 bases). V was trimmed by 0 bases and J by 3 bases, leaving 7 bases between them. Germline CDR1 is SGHRS and CDR2 is YFSETQ. This CDR3 spans 14 amino acids. This CDR3 reads CASSLAGDGNTIYF. The CDR3 nucleotides are TGCGCCAGCAGCTTGGCAGGGGATGGAAACACCATATATTTT.

The chain employs TRBV2 and TRBJ1-1, with D uncertain. Trimming removed 6 bases from V and 1 base from J, with 9 bases in between. The germline CDR1 and CDR2 sequences are SNHLY and FYNNEI. The CDR3 runs to 13 residues. CDR3 DNA sequence: TGTGCCAGCAGATACGGGAGGAACACTGAAGCTTTCTTT. Its translation: CASRYGRNTEAFF.

This sequence joins TRBV7-9 and TRBJ1-1; D is unclear. V lost 5 bases, J lost 1 base, and 8 bases lay in between. CDR3 length: 13 amino acids. Germline V gene lookup returns CDR1 SEHNR and CDR2 FQNEAQ (reference sequence). The CDR3 reads CASSPIANTEAFF. The CDR3 DNA sequence: TGTGCCAGCAGCCCTATAGCGAACACTGAAGCTTTCTTT.

In this sample, this clone turned up once. The chain links TRBV3-1 (or the pseudogene TRBV3-2) to TRBJ2-7; weak D call: TRBD1 (6 bases). Between the trimmed V and J ends, which lost 6 bases and 6 bases, there was a span of 15 bases. This CDR3 contains 13 residues. In germline, CDR1 is LGHDT, CDR2 YNNKEL (reference sequence). CDR3 sequence reads: CASRLAQGSEQYF. Written as DNA, the CDR3 is TGTGCCAGCAGGCTAGCACAGGGTTCCGAGCAGTACTTC.

The V and J genes are TRBV15 and TRBJ2-7; 7 nucleotides line up with TRBD1. This CDR3 spans 13 amino acids. Germline assignment: CDR1 LNHNV and CDR2 YYDKDF (reference sequence). V trimming: 5 bases; J trimming: 5 bases; junction bases outside the gene matches: 6. Here the CDR3 DNA reads TGTGCCACCAGCCTGGGACAGTACAACGAGCAGTACTTC. The encoded protein is CATSLGQYNEQYF. Complete variable domain (other parts from reference TRBV15 and TRBJ2-7): DAMVIQNPRYQVTQFGKPVTLSCSQTLNHNVMYWYQQKSSQAPKLLFHYYDKDFNNEADTPDNFQSRRPNTSFCFLDIRSPGLGDTAMYLCATSLGQYNEQYFGPGTRLTVT.

The chain recombines TRBV4-2 with TRBJ2-7; D is perhaps TRBD1 (5 bases). The germline gives CDR1 LGHNA, CDR2 YNFKEQ. V was shortened by 1 base and J by 0 bases, with 13 bases between the two germline ends. The CDR3 extends over 16 amino acids. The CDR3 DNA is TGTGCCAGCAGCCAAGGGCAGGGCCTAGTCTCCTACGAGCAGTACTTC. Translating gives CASSQGQGLVSYEQYF.

The genes are TRBV3-1 (or the pseudogene TRBV3-2) and TRBJ1-1; D might be TRBD1 (6 bases). V lost 3 bases and J 1 base, leaving 12 bases between the germline ends. The CDR3 spans 15 residues. CDR1 is LGHDT, CDR2 YNNKEL, per germline (reference sequence). CDR3 DNA sequence: TGTGCCAGCAGCCACGTGGCAGGGGCGAACACTGAAGCTTTCTTT. Its protein product is CASSHVAGANTEAFF.

This clone was counted once. The V call is TRBV4-1, the J call TRBJ2-1, with D uncertain. The germline V and J ends were trimmed by 1 base and 9 bases, with 10 bases remaining between them. In germline, CDR1 is MGHRA, CDR2 YSYEKL. The CDR3 covers 13 residues. The CDR3 sequence is CASSQVRSGEQFF. DNA of the CDR3: TGCGCCAGCAGCCAAGTCCGGAGTGGTGAGCAGTTCTTC.

The chain employs TRBV15 and TRBJ1-1, with 7 bases matching TRBD1. CDR1 and CDR2 (germline): LNHNV, YYDKDF (reference sequence). The CDR3 runs to 15 residues. The V and J ends lost 5 bases and 2 bases, in that order; junction bases with no gene match: 8. CDR3 DNA: TGTGCCACCAGCGGAGGACAGGACAGCAACACTGAAGCTTTCTTT. Its protein is CATSGGQDSNTEAFF.

With regard to this clone: The sample holds other DNA sequences that translate to the same CDR3. The V and J genes are TRBV21-1 and TRBJ1-6; the table's D call of TRBD1 was not tested on the DNA. TRBV21-1 corresponds to a pseudogene. The CDR3 covers 18 residues. The CDR3 here is CASSKTTEVTGEGSPLHF. CDR3 nucleotide sequence: TGTGCCAGCAGCAAAACGACCGAAGTTACAGGGGAAGGCTCACCCCTCCACTTT.

The chain uses TRBV6-5 and TRBJ1-5, with 8 bases that match TRBD1. The germline gives CDR1 MNHEY, CDR2 SVGAGI. The CDR3 has 15 residues. The ends lost 5 bases at V and 5 bases at J; junction bases unmatched: 8. The CDR3 sequence is CASSPQGAGDQPQHF. The CDR3 nucleotides read TGTGCCAGCAGTCCGCAGGGGGCCGGAGATCAGCCCCAGCATTTT.

The rearrangement joins TRBV3-1 (or the pseudogene TRBV3-2) to TRBJ2-6; 11 bases agree with TRBD1. The CDR3 spans 19 residues. Per the germline V gene, CDR1 is LGHDT and CDR2 is YNNKEL (reference sequence). The J segment lost 1 base and the V segment lost 4 bases, leaving 9 bases of the junction unmatched. The CDR3: CASSPELGQGASGANVLTF. The CDR3 bases are TGTGCCAGCAGCCCCGAGTTAGGACAGGGGGCATCTGGGGCCAACGTCCTGACTTTC.

The V and J genes are TRBV19 and TRBJ2-7; D is possibly TRBD2 (6 bases). Germline V gene data show CDR1 as LNHDA and CDR2 as SQIVND (reference sequence). This CDR3 region has 13 residues. Trimming removed 9 bases from V and 7 bases from J, with 19 bases in between. The CDR3 nucleotides are TGTGCCAGGGAGGGCCCTTGGAACTGTGAGCAGTACTTC. It yields the protein CAREGPWNCEQYF.

The chain employs TRBV29-1 and TRBJ1-4, with 8 bases lining up with TRBD1. The CDR3 runs to 11 residues. V lost 6 bases to trimming and J lost 14 bases; unmatched junction nucleotides: 8. CDR1 SQVTM and CDR2 ANQGSEA come from the germline V gene. CDR3 sequence reads: CSVGTPGGLFF. CDR3 DNA sequence: TGCAGCGTAGGTACACCAGGGGGCCTGTTTTTT.

The CDR3 spells CASGTGTGGTPLHF. CDR3 DNA sequence: TGTGCCAGCGGAACCGGGACAGGGGGGACACCCCTCCACTTT. The gene calls are TRBV6-5 and TRBJ1-6; 11 bases map to TRBD1. Trimming at V came to 8 bases and at J to 11 bases, leaving 8 bases not matched to a gene. This CDR3 has 14 amino acids. CDR1 is MNHEY, CDR2 SVGAGI, per germline.

V and J are TRBV19 and TRBJ1-1; D gene ambiguous. Trimming took 3 bases from V and 6 from J, leaving 20 bases between them. CDR1 LNHDA and CDR2 SQIVND come from the germline V gene (reference sequence). This CDR3 has 16 residues. DNA for the CDR3: TGTGCCAGTAGTATTCTACTGGCGAGGCAGTCTCCTGAAGCTTTCTTT. Translating it yields CASSILLARQSPEAFF. The variable domain in full, with the rest retrieved from reference TRBV19 and TRBJ1-1, is DGGITQSPKYLFRKEGQNVTLSCEQNLNHDAMYWYRQDPGQGLRLIYYSQIVNDFQKGDIAEGYSVSREKKESFPLTVTSAQKNPTAFYLCASSILLARQSPEAFFGQGTRLTVV.

This chain uses TRBV7-2 with TRBJ1-5, with unresolved D. The CDR3 extends over 16 amino acids. Germline lookup yields CDR1 SGHTA and CDR2 FQGNSA. Deletions cut 1 base from V and 2 bases from J, with 12 bases between. The CDR3 loop reads CASSLEAGNGNQPQHF. The CDR3 DNA reads as TGTGCCAGCAGCTTAGAGGCGGGGAACGGCAATCAGCCCCAGCATTTT.